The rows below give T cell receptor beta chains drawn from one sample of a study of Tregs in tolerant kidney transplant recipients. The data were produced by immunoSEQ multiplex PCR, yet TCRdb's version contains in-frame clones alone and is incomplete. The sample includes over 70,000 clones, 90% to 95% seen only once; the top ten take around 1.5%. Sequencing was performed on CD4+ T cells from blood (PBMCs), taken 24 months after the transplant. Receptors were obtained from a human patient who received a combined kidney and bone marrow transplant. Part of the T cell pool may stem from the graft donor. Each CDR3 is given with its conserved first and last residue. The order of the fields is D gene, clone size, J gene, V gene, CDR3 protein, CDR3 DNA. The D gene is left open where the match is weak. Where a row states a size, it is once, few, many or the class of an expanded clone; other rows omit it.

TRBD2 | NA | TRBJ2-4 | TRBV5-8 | CASSWTSARNIQYF | TGTGCCAGCAGCTGGACTAGCGCAAGAAACATTCAGTACTTC
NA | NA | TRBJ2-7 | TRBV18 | CASSVRDSYEQYF | TGTGCCAGCTCAGTCAGGGACTCCTACGAGCAGTACTTC
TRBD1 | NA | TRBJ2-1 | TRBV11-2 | CASRLWGQGYEQFF | TGTGCCAGCAGGTTGTGGGGACAGGGATATGAGCAGTTCTTC
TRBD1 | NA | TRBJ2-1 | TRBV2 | CASSRPGQGMRSSYNEQFF | TGTGCCAGCAGTCGTCCGGGACAGGGTATGAGAAGCTCCTACAATGAGCAGTTCTTC
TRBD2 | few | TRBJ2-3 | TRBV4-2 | CASSQAIIGLAGGDTQYF | TGTGCCAGCAGCCAAGCCATAATTGGACTAGCGGGGGGAGATACGCAGTATTTT
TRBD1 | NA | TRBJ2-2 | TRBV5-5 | CASSSTGATNTGELFF | TGTGCCAGCAGCTCGACAGGGGCTACGAACACCGGGGAGCTGTTTTTT
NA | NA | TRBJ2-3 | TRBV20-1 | CSAQFTDTQYF | TGCAGTGCACAGTTCACAGATACGCAGTATTTT
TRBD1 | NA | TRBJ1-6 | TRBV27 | CASSLTGHRSYNSPLHF | TGTGCCAGCAGCTTGACAGGGCACCGCTCCTATAATTCCCCCCTCCACTTT
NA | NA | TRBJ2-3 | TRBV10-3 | CAISDWGGTDTQYF | TGTGCCATCAGTGATTGGGGGGGCACAGATACGCAGTATTTT
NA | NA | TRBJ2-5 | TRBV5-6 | CASSPQMGAETQYF | TGTGCCAGCAGCCCGCAGATGGGGGCAGAGACCCAGTACTTC